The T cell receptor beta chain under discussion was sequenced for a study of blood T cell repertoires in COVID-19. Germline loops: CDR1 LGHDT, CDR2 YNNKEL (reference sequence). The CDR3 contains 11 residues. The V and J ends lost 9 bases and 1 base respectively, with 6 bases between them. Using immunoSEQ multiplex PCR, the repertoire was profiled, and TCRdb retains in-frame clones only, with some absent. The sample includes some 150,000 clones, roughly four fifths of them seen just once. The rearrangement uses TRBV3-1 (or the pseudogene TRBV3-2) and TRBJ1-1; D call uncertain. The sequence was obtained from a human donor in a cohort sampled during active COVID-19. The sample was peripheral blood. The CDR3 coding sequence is TGTGCCAGTGCTAGGAACACTGAAGCTTTCTTT. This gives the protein CASARNTEAFF.